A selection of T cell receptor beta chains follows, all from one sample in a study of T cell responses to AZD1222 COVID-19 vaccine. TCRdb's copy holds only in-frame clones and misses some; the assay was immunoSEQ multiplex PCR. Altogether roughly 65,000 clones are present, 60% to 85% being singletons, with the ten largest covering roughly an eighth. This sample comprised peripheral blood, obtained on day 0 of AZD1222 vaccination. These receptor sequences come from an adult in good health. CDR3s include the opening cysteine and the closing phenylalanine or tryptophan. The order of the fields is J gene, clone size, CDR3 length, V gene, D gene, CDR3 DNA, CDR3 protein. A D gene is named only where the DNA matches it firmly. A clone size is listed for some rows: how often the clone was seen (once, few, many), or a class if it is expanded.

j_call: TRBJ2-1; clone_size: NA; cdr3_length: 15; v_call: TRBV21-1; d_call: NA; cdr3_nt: TGTGCCAGCAGAAGACAGGGTTTGGCCTACAATGAGCAGTTCTTC; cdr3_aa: CASRRQGLAYNEQFF
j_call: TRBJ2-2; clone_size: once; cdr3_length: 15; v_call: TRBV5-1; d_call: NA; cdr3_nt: TGCGCCAGCAGCCGCACATTGGGTGGCACCGGGGAGCTGTTTTTT; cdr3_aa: CASSRTLGGTGELFF
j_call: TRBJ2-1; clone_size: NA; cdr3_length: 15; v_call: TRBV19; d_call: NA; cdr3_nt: TGTGCCAGTAGCCTTTATAGGAGCTCCTACAATGAGCAGTTCTTC; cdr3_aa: CASSLYRSSYNEQFF
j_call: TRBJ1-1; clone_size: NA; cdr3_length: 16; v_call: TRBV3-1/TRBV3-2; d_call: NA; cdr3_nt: TGTGCCAGCAGCCAAGTTCTGGGAGTAAGGAACACTGAAGCTTTCTTT; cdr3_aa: CASSQVLGVRNTEAFF
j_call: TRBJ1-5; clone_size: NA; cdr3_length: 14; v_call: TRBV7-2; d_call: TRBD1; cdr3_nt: TGTGCCAGCAGTTACAGGGGTAGCAATCAGCCCCAGCATTTT; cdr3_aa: CASSYRGSNQPQHF
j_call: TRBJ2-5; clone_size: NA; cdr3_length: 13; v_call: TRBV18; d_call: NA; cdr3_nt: TGTGCCAGCTCACCACTCGCAGAAGAGACCCAGTACTTC; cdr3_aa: CASSPLAEETQYF
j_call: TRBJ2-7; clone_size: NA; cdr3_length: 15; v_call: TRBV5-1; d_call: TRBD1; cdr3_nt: TGCGCCAGCGAAAGAACCGGGACAGGGGAATACGAGCAGTACTTC; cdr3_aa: CASERTGTGEYEQYF
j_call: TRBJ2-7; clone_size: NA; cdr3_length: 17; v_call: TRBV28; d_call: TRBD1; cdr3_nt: TGTGCCAGCAGTTTATGGAGCTCCGGGACAGGGACCTACGAGCAGTACTTC; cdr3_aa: CASSLWSSGTGTYEQYF
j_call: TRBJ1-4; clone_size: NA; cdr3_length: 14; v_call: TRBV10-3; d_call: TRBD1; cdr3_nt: TGTGCCATCAGAGGGGACAGAGAGAGTGAAAAACTGTTTTTT; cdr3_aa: CAIRGDRESEKLFF
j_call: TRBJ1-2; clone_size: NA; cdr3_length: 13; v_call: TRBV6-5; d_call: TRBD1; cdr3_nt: TGTGCCAGCAGCCGACAGGGACAAGAACGCTACACCTTC; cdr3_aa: CASSRQGQERYTF
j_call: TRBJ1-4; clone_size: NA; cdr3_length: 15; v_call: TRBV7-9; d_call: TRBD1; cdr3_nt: TGTGCCAGCAGCTCAGCGGGAACAGGGGGGGAAAAACTGTTTTTT; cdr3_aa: CASSSAGTGGEKLFF
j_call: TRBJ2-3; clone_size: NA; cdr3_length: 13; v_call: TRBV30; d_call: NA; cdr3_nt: TGTGCCTGGAGCGCCGAAGCCTACGATACGCAGTATTTT; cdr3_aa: CAWSAEAYDTQYF
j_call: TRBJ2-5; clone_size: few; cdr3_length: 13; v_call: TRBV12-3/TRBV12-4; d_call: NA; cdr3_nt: TGTGCCAGCGTTGGACTGGCGGCGGAGACCCAGTACTTC; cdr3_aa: CASVGLAAETQYF
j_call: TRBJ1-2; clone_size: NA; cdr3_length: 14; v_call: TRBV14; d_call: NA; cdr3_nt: TGTGCCAGCAGCCCCATGACAGAGCCCTATGGCTACACCTTC; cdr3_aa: CASSPMTEPYGYTF
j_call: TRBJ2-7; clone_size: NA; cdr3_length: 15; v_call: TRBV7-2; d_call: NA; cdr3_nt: TGTGCCAGCAGCTTAGGGCGGGGCGGCTTCTACGAGCAGTACTTC; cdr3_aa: CASSLGRGGFYEQYF
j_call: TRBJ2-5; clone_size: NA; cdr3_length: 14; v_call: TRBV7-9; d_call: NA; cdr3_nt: TGTGCCAGCAGCTTAGCTGGGGGCGTGGAGACCCAGTACTTC; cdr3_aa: CASSLAGGVETQYF
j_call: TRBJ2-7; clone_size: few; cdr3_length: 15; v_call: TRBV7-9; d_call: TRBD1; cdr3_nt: TGTGCCAGCAGCTTAGACAGGGGGCTCTCCTACGAGCAGTACTTC; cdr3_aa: CASSLDRGLSYEQYF
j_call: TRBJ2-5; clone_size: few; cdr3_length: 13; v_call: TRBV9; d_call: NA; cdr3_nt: TGTGCCAGCAGCGTGAGCAGCTTGGAGACCCAGTACTTC; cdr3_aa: CASSVSSLETQYF
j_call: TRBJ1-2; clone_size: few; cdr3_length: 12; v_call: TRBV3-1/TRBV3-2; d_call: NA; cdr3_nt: TGTGCCAGCAGCCCCCGAGGAGGAGGCTACACCTTC; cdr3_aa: CASSPRGGGYTF
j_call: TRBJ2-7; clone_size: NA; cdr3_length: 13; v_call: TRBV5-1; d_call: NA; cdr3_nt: TGCGCCAGCAGCTTGGCAGCGTCCTACGAGCAGTACTTC; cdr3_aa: CASSLAASYEQYF
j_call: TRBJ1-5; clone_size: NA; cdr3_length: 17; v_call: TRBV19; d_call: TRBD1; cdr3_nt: TGTGCCCCTTTCCCATTTGCTAGGGGGCGAAGCAATCAGCCCCAGCATTTT; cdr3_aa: CAPFPFARGRSNQPQHF
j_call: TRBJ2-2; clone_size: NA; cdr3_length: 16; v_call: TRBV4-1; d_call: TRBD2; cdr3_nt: TGCGCCAGCAGCCACCAGACTAGCGGGGGAACCGGGGAGCTGTTTTTT; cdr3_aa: CASSHQTSGGTGELFF
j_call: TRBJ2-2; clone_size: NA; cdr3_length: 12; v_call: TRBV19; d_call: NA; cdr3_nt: TGTGCCAGTAGCCGGGGCACCGGGGAGCTGTTTTTT; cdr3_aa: CASSRGTGELFF
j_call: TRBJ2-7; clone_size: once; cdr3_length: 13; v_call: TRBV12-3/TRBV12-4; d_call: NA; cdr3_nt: TGTGCCAGCAGGGACAGATCCTCCTACGAGCAGTACTTC; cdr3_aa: CASRDRSSYEQYF
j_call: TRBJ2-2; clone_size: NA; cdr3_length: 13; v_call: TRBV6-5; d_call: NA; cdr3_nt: TGTGCCAGCAGCGCCACAGACACCGGGGAGCTGTTTTTT; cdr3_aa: CASSATDTGELFF
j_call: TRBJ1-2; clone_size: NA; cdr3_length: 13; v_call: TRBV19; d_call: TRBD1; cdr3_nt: TGTGCCTCTTCGACAGGGATAGTCTATGGCTACACCTTC; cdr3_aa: CASSTGIVYGYTF
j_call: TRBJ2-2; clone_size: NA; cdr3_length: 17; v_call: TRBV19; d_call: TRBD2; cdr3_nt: TGTGCCAGTAGTCCCGGGACTAGCGGGATGAACACCGGGGAGCTGTTTTTT; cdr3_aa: CASSPGTSGMNTGELFF
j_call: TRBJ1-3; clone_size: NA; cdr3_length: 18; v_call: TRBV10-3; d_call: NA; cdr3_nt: TGTGCCACCGCGCCCCACCAGGGAGTGGAGCTCTCTGGAAACACCATATATTTT; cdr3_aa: CATAPHQGVELSGNTIYF
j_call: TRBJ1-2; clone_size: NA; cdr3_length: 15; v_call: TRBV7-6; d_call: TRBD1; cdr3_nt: TGTGCCAGCAGCCCTAGAGCAGGGGGCAACTATGGCTACACCTTC; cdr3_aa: CASSPRAGGNYGYTF
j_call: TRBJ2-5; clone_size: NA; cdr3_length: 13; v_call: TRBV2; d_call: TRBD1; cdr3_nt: TGTGCCAGCAGTGATGGGACAGGCGGGACCCAGTACTTC; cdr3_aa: CASSDGTGGTQYF
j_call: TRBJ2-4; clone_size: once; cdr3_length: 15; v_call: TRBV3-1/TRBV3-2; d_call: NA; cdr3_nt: TGTGCCAGCAGCCAAGTTGGAGGCAGTTCAAACATTCAGTACTTC; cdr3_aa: CASSQVGGSSNIQYF
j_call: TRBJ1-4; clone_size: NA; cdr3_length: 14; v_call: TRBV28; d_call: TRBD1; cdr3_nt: TGTGCCAGCAGAGATGACAGGGGGAGTGAAAAACTGTTTTTT; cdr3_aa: CASRDDRGSEKLFF
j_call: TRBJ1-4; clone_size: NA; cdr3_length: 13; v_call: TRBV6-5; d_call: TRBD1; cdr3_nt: TGTGCCAGCCTGGACAGGGGGGATGAAAAACTGTTTTTT; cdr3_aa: CASLDRGDEKLFF
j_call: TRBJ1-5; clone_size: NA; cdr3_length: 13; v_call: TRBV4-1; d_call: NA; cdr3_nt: TGCGCCAGCAGCCAGACAGACAATCAGCCCCAGCATTTT; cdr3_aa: CASSQTDNQPQHF
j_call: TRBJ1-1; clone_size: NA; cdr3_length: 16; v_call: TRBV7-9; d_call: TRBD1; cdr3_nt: TGTGCCAGCAGCTTAGCGAGACAGGGGCAGAACACTGAAGCTTTCTTT; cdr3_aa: CASSLARQGQNTEAFF
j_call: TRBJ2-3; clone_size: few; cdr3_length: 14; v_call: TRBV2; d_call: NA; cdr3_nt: TGTGCCAGCCAGGGGGGAGGGAGCACAGATACGCAGTATTTT; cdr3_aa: CASQGGGSTDTQYF
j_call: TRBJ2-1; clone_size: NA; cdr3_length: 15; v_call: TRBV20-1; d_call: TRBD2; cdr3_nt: TGCAGTGCTAGTTTATTGGGACTAGCCCGAAATGAGCAGTTCTTC; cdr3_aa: CSASLLGLARNEQFF
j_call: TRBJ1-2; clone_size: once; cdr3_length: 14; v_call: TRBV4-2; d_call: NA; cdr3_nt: TGTGCCAGCAGCCAAGGAGAGACGGCCTATGGCTACACCTTC; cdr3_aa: CASSQGETAYGYTF
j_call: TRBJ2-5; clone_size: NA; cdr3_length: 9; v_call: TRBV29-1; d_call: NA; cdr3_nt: TGCAGCGTTGGAGAGACCCAGTACTTC; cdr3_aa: CSVGETQYF
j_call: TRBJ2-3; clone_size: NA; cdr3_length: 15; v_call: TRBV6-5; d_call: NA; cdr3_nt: TGTGCCAGCAGTTACTCCGGGGCTAGCACAGATACGCAGTATTTT; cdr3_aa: CASSYSGASTDTQYF
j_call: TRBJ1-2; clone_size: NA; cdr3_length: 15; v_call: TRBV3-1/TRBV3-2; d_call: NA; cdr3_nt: TGTGCCAGCAGCCAAGTCAGCCCACGGCTCTATGGCTACACCTTC; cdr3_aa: CASSQVSPRLYGYTF
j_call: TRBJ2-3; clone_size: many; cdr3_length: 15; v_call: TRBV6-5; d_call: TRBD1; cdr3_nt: TGTGCCAGCATTCGGACAGGGGAGGGGACAGATACGCAGTATTTT; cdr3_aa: CASIRTGEGTDTQYF
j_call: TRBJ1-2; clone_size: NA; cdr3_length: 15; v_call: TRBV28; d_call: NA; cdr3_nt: TGTGCCAGCAGTTCCGTTGGGACGGCTAACTATGGCTACACCTTC; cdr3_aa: CASSSVGTANYGYTF
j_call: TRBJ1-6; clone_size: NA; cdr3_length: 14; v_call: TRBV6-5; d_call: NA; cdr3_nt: TGTGCCAGCGGGGGGGGCTCCTATAATTCACCCCTCCACTTT; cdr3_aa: CASGGGSYNSPLHF
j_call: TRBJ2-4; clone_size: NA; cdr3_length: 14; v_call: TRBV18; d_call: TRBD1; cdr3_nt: TGTGCCAGCTCACGGGACAGTTTTTTAAACATTCAGTACTTC; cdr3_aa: CASSRDSFLNIQYF
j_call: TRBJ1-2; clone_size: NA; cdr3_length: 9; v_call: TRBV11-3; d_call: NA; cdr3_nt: TGTGGTGCGCGCCATGGCTACACCTTC; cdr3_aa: CGARHGYTF
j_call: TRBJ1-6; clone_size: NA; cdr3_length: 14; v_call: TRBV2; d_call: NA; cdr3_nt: TGTGCCAGCAGCCCAGGGCAGAGGAATTCACCCCTCCACTTT; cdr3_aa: CASSPGQRNSPLHF
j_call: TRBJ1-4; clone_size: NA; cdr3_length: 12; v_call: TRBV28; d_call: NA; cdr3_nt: TGTGCCAGCAGACCAAGCAAGGAAAAACTGTTTTTT; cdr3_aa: CASRPSKEKLFF
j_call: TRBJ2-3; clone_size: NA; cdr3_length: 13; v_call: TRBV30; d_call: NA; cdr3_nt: TGTGCCTCCGGGTGGGGAAGCACAGATACGCAGTATTTT; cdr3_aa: CASGWGSTDTQYF
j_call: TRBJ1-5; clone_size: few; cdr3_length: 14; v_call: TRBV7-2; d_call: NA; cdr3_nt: TGTGCCAGCAGCTTAACCAGTTTCAATCAGCCCCAGCATTTT; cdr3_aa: CASSLTSFNQPQHF
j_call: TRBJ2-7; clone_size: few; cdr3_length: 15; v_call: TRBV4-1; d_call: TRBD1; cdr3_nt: TGCGCCAGCAGCCAAGAACAGGGGGAATCCTACGAGCAGTACTTC; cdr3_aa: CASSQEQGESYEQYF
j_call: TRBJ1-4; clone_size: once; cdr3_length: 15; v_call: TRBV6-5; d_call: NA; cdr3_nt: TGTGCCAGCAGTTACCGGCAGGGATTAAGTGAAAAACTGTTTTTT; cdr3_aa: CASSYRQGLSEKLFF
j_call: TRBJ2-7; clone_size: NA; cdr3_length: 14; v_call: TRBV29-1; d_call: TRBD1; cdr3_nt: TGCAGCGTTACACCGGGACAGCCTTCCTACGAGCAGTACTTC; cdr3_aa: CSVTPGQPSYEQYF
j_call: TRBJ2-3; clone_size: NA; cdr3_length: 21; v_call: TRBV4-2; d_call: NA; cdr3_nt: TGTGCCAGCAGCCAAGAACAAGATTCGATTCTTCGACAGACTAGCACAGATACGCAGTATTTT; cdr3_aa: CASSQEQDSILRQTSTDTQYF
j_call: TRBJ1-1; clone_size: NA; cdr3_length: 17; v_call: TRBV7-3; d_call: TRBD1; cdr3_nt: TGTGCCAGCAGCCCATCACCGGGGACAGGGGTGGGCACTGAAGCTTTCTTT; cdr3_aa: CASSPSPGTGVGTEAFF